Included here is one T cell receptor (beta chain) sequence, with context. In the same sample, other DNA sequences code for this CDR3. From germline, CDR1 is SEHNR and CDR2 FQNEAQ (reference sequence). The CDR3 covers 12 residues. Trimming took off 5 bases at V and 7 bases at J, with 9 bases between the two ends. The repertoire was sequenced with immunoSEQ multiplex PCR; TCRdb's copy has only in-frame clones and lacks some. This sample has tens of thousands of clones, with more than 35% found just once. This entry comes from a study of neoadjuvant anti-PD-1 for oral cavity cancer. Across the whole study: Patients without progression received a fourth nivolumab dose around day 43, then surgical resection on days 50-56.

Time point here: after neoadjuvant nivolumab, at surgical resection. The receptor comes from a person aged 40 to 85 with oral cavity squamous cell carcinoma. The material was tumor tissue, obtained after nivolumab (anti-PD-1) treatment. This chain connects TRBV7-9 to TRBJ1-5, with D perhaps TRBD1 (5 bases). CDR3 in DNA: TGTGCCAGCAGCGACGGGGGACAGCCCCAGCATTTT. Amino acid sequence: CASSDGGQPQHF.